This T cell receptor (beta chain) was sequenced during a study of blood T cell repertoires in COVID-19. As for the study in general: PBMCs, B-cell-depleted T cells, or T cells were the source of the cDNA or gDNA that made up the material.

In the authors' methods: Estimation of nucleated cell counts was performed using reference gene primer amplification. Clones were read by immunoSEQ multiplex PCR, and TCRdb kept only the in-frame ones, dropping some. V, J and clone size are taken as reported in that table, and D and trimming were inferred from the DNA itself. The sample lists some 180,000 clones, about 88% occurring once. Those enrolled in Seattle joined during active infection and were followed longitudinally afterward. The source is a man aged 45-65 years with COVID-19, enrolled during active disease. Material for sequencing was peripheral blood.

This chain's CDR3 is CATSRDAGNNYGYTF. The CDR3 DNA reads TGTGCCACCAGCAGAGATGCAGGGAATAACTATGGCTACACCTTC. This sequence joins TRBV15 and TRBJ1-2; TRBD1 might be the D (5 bases). The V end was cut by 0 bases, the J end by 1 base, with 9 bases between. The germline gives CDR1 LNHNV, CDR2 YYDKDF (reference sequence). This CDR3 contains 15 residues.